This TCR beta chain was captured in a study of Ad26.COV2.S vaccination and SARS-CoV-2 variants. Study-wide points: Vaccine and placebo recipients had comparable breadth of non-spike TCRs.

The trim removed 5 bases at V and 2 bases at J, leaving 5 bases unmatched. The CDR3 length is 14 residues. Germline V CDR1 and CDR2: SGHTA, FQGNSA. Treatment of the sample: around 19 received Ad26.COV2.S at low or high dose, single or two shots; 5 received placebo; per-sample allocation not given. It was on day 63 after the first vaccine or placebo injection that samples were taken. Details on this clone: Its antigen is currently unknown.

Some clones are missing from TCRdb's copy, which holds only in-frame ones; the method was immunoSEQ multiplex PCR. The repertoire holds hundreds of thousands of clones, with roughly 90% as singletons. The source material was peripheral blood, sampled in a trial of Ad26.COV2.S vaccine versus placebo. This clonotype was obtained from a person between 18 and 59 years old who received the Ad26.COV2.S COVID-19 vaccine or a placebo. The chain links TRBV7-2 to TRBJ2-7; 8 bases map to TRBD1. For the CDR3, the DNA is TGTGCCAGCAGCCCTCGGGGACAGGCCTACGAGCAGTACTTC. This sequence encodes CASSPRGQAYEQYF.